This TCR beta chain derives from a study of blood T cells in healthy people across ages. Points from the study as a whole: When set beside aged donors, long-lived donors presented more naive CD4+ cells and higher diversity. PBMCs that were unsorted prevented a conclusive naive versus antigen-experienced comparison. Age brought a roughly linear fall in TCR beta diversity measured per million T cells.

Next came a second PCR, run for about 7 to 12 cycles, which used a sample-barcoded 5' primer along with a J-beta primer mix. From the 5' RACE reads, TCRdb called clonotypes with MiXCR, one entry per CDR3 protein. Of about 750,000 distinct CDR3 sequences listed, about 53% are singletons. The sample holds a few counts of this clonotype. Its antigen is not identified. Trimming cost V 4 bases and J 9 bases; bases outside gene matches: 12. The CDR3 covers 15 residues. CDR1 is MGHDK and CDR2 is SYGVNS in the germline V gene. This clonotype originated in an elderly man in good health. The material sequenced was blood. The genes are TRBV25-1 and TRBJ2-4; 7 bases fit TRBD2. The CDR3 DNA sequence: TGTGCCAGCAGTGCCCCCTTCGGGGGAGGGAGCATTCAGTACTTC. This gives the protein CASSAPFGGGSIQYF. Full variable domain (rest looked up from reference TRBV25-1 and TRBJ2-4): EADIYQTPRYLVIGTGKKITLECSQTMGHDKMYWYQQDPGMELHLIHYSYGVNSTEKGDLSSESTVSRIRTEHFPLTLESARPSHTSQYLCASSAPFGGGSIQYFGAGTRLSVL.